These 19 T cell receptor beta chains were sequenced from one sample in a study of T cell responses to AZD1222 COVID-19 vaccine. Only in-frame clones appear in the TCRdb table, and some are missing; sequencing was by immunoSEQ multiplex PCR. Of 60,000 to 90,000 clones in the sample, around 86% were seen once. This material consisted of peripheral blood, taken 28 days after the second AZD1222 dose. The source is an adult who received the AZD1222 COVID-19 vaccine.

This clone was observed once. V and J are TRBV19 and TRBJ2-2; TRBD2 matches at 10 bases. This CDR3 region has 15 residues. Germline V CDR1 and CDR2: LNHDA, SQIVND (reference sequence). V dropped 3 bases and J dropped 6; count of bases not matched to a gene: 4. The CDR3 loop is CASSISGGGAGELFF. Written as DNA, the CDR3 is TGTGCCAGTAGTATCAGCGGGGGGGGCGCCGGGGAGCTGTTTTTT.

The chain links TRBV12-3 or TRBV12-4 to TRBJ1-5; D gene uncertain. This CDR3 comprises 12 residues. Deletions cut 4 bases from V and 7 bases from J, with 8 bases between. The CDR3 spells CASSSNGQPQHF. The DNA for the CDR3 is TGTGCCAGCAGTTCAAACGGACAGCCCCAGCATTTT.

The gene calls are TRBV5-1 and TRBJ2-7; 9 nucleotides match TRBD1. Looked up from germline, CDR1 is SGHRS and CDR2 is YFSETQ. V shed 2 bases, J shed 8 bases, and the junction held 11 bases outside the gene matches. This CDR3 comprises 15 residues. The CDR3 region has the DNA TGCGCCAGCAGCTTTGGTGAAAACAGGGGGCCGAAGCAGTACTTC. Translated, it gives CASSFGENRGPKQYF.

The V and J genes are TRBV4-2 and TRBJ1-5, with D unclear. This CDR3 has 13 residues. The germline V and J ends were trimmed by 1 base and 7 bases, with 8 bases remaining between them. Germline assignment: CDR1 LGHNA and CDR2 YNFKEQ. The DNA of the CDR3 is TGTGCCAGCAGCCAAGGTATCGCCCAGCCCCAGCATTTT. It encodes CASSQGIAQPQHF.

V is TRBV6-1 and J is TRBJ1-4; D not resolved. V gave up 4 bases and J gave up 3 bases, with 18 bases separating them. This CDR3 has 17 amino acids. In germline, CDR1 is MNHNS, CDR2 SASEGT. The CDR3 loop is CASSGRGGREANEKLFF. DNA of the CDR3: TGTGCCAGCAGTGGACGGGGAGGGAGGGAGGCTAATGAAAAACTGTTTTTT.

CDR3 sequence (DNA): TGTGCCAGTAGTATAGATTGGGGGGCCCCCACAGATACGCAGTATTTT. Translation gives CASSIDWGAPTDTQYF. This chain joins TRBV19 and TRBJ2-3; D tentatively reads TRBD1 or TRBD2 (6 bases each). CDR1 and CDR2 from the germline V gene are LNHDA and SQIVND (reference sequence). This CDR3 has 16 residues. V was clipped by 0 bases and J by 2 bases, with 12 bases between them.

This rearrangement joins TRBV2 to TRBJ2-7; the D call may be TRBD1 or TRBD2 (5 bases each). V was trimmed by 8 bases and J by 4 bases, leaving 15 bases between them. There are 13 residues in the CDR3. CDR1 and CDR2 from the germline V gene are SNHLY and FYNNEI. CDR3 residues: CASDIEGPYEQYF. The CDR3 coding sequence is TGTGCCAGCGACATCGAGGGGCCTTACGAGCAGTACTTC.

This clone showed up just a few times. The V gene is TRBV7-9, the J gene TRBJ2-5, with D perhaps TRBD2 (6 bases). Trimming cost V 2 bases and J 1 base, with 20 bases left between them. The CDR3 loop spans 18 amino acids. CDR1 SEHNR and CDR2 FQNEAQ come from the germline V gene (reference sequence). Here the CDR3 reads CASSLFGSAGPGQETQYF. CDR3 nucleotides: TGTGCCAGCAGCTTATTCGGGAGTGCCGGTCCTGGCCAAGAGACCCAGTACTTC.

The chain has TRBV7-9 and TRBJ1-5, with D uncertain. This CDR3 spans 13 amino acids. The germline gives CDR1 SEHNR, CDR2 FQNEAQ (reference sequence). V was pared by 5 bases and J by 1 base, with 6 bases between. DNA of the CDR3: TGTGCCAGCAGCGCGGACAGCAATCAGCCCCAGCATTTT. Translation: CASSADSNQPQHF.

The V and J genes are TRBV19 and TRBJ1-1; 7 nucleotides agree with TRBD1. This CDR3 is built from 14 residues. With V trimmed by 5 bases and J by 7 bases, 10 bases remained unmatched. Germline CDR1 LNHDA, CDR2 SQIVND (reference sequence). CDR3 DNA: TGTGCCAGTAGTCCTACTACAGGGGACAATGAAGCTTTCTTT. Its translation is CASSPTTGDNEAFF. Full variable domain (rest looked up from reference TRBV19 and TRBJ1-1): DGGITQSPKYLFRKEGQNVTLSCEQNLNHDAMYWYRQDPGQGLRLIYYSQIVNDFQKGDIAEGYSVSREKKESFPLTVTSAQKNPTAFYLCASSPTTGDNEAFFGQGTRLTVV.

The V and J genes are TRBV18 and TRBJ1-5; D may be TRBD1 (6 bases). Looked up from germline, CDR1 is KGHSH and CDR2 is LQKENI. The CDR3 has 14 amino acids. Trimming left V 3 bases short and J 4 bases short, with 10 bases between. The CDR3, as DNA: TGTGCCAGCTCACCTCAAGGGGGGAATCAGCCCCAGCATTTT. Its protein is CASSPQGGNQPQHF.

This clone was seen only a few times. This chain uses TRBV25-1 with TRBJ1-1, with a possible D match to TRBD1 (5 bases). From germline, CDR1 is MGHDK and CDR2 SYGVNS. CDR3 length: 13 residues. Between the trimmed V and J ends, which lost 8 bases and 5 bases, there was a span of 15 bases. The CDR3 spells CASESAGRTEAFF. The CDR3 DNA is TGTGCCAGCGAATCGGCAGGGCGGACTGAAGCTTTCTTT.

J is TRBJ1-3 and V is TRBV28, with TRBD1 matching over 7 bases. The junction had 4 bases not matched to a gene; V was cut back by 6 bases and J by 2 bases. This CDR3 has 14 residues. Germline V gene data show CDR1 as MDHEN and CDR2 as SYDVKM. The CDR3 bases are TGTGCCAGCAGATTCGACAGGGCTGGAAACACCATATATTTT. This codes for CASRFDRAGNTIYF.

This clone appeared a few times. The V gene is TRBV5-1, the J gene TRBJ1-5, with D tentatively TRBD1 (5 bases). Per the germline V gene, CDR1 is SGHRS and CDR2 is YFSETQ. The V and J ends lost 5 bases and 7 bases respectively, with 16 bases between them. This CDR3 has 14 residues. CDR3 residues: CASSYDSGSQPQHF. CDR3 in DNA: TGCGCCAGCAGTTATGACAGCGGTTCCCAGCCCCAGCATTTT.

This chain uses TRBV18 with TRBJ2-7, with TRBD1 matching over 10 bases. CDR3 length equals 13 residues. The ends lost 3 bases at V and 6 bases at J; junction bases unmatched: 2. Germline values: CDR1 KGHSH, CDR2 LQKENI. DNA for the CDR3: TGTGCCAGCTCACCGGGACAGGGGTTCGAGCAGTACTTC. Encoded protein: CASSPGQGFEQYF. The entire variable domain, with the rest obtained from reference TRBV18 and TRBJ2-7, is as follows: NAGVMQNPRHLVRRRGQEARLRCSPMKGHSHVYWYRQLPEEGLKFMVYLQKENIIDESGMPKERFSAEFPKEGPSILRIQQVVRGDSAAYFCASSPGQGFEQYFGPGTRLTVT.

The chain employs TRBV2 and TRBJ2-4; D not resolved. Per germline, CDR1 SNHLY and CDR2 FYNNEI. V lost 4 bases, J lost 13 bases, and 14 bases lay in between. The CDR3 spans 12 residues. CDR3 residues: CASSVTWAQQYF. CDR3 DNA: TGTGCCAGCAGTGTTACGTGGGCGCAGCAGTACTTC.

The CDR3 DNA is TGTGCCAGCAGGCCCCAGGGGGGAAGCAATCAGCCCCAGCATTTT. It specifies CASRPQGGSNQPQHF. V usage is TRBV6-5 and J usage is TRBJ1-5, with 7 bases matching TRBD1. CDR1 and CDR2 from the germline V gene are MNHEY and SVGAGI. Trimming removed 6 bases from V and 1 base from J; junction bases left unmatched: 6. The CDR3 covers 15 residues.

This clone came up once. The CDR3: CATSDSTGRLVNEQFF. CDR3 nucleotides: TGTGCCACCAGTGATTCGACAGGGCGGTTGGTCAATGAGCAGTTCTTC. J is TRBJ2-1 and V is TRBV24-1, with 7 bases that match TRBD1. The J segment lost 6 bases and the V segment lost 2 bases, leaving 9 bases of the junction unmatched. Germline V CDR1 and CDR2: KGHDR, SFDVKD. The CDR3 has 16 amino acids.

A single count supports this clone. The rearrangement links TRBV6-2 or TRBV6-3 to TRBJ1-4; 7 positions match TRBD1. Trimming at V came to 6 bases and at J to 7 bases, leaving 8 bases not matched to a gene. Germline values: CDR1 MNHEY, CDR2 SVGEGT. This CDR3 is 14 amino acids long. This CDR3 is CASSRDRRAEKLFF. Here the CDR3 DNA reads TGTGCCAGCAGCCGGGACAGAAGAGCTGAAAAACTGTTTTTT.